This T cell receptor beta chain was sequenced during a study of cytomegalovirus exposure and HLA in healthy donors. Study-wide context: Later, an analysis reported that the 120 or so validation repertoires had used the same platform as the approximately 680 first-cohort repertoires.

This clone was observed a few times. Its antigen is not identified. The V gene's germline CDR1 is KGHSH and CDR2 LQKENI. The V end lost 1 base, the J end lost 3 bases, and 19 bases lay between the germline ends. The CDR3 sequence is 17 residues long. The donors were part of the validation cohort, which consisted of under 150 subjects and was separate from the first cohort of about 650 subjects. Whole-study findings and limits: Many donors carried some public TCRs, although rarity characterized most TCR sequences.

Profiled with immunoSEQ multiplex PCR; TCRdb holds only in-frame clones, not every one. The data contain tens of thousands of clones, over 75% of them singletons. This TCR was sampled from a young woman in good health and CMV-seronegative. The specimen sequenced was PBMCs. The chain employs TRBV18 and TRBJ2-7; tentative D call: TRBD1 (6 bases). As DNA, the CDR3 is TGTGCCAGCTCACCACAGGGGACAAACAGGCTAAGCTACGAGCAGTACTTC. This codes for CASSPQGTNRLSYEQYF.